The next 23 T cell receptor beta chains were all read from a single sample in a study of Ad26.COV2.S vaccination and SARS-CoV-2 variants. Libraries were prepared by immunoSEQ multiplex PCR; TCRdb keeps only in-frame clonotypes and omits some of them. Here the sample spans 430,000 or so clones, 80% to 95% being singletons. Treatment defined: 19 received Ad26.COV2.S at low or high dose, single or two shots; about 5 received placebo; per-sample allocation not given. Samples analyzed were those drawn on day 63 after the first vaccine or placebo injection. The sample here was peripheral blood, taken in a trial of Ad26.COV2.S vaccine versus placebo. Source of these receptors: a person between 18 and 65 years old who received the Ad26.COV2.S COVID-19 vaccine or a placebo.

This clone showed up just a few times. In DNA form, the CDR3 reads TGTGCCAGCAGTGGTAGACTAGCGGGACTCGCAGATACGCAGTATTTT. It codes for CASSGRLAGLADTQYF. V gene TRBV2 combines with J gene TRBJ2-3, with 11 bases that match TRBD2. From germline, CDR1 is SNHLY and CDR2 FYNNEI. The V gene end was trimmed by 4 bases and the J gene end by 4 bases; junction bases not matched to a gene: 7. The CDR3 sequence is 16 residues long.

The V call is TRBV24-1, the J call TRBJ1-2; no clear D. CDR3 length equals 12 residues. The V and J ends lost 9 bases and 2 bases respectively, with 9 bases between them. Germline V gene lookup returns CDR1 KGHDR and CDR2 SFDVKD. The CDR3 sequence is CATGEGNYGYTF. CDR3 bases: TGTGCCACCGGGGAAGGGAACTATGGCTACACCTTC.

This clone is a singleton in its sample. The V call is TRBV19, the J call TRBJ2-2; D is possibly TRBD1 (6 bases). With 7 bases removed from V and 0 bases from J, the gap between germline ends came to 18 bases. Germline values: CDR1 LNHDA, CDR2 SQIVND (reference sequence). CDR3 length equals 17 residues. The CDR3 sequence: CASTPSPAGANTGELFF. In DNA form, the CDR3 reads TGTGCCAGTACCCCAAGCCCGGCAGGGGCGAACACCGGGGAGCTGTTTTTT.

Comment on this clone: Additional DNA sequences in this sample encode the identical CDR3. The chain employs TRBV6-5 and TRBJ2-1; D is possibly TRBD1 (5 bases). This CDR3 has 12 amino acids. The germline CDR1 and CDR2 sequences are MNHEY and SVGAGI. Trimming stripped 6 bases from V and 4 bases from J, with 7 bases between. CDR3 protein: CASRGPYNEQFF. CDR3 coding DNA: TGTGCCAGCAGGGGGCCTTACAATGAGCAGTTCTTC.

CDR3: CASSSPQTGDYNQPQHF. The CDR3 coding sequence is TGTGCCAGCAGTTCCCCCCAGACAGGGGATTACAATCAGCCCCAGCATTTT. The V gene is TRBV28, the J gene TRBJ1-5; 8 bases fit TRBD1. Germline CDR1 and CDR2: MDHEN and SYDVKM. Trimming removed 4 bases from V and 3 bases from J; junction bases left unmatched: 11. This CDR3 is 17 amino acids long.

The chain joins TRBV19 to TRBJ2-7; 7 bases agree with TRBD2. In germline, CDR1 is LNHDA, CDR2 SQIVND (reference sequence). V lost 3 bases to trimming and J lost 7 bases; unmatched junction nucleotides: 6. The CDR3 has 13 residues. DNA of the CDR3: TGTGCCAGTAGTATGGGAGGGTTCGGAGAGCAGTACTTC. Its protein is CASSMGGFGEQYF.

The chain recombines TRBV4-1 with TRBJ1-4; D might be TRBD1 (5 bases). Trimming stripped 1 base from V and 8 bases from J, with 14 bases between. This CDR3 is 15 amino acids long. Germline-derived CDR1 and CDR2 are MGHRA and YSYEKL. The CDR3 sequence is CASSQAGRVGEKLFF. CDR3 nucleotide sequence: TGCGCCAGCAGCCAAGCCGGCAGGGTGGGCGAAAAACTGTTTTTT.

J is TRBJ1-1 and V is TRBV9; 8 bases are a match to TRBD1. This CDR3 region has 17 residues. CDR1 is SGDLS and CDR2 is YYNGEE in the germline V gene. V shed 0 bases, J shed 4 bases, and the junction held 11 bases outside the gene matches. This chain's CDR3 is CASSVVPGSTGGTEAFF. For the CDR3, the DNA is TGTGCCAGCAGCGTAGTTCCTGGTTCAACAGGGGGCACTGAAGCTTTCTTT.

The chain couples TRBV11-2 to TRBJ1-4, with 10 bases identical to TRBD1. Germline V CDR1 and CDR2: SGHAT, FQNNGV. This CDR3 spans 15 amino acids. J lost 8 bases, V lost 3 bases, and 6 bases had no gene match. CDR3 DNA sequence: TGTGCCAGCAGCTTGGGACAGGGGTTGGAAGAAAAACTGTTTTTT. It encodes CASSLGQGLEEKLFF.

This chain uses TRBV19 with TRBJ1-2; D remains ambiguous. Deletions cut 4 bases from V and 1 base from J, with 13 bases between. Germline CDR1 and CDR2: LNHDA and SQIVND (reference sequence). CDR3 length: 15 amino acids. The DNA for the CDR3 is TGTGCCAGTAGTACCCTTACAGAGATTAACTATGGCTACACCTTC. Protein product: CASSTLTEINYGYTF.

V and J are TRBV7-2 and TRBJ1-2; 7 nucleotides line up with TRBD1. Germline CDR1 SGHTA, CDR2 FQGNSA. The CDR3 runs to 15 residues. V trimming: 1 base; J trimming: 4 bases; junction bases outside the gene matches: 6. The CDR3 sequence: CASSLGRGLGYGYTF. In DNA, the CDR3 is TGTGCCAGCAGCTTAGGTAGGGGGCTTGGCTATGGCTACACCTTC.

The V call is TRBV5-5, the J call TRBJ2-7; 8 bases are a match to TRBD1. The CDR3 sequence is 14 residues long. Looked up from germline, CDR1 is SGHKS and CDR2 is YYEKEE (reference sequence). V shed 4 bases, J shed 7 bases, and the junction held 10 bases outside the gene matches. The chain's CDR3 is CASSPRDRTSEQYF. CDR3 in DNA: TGTGCCAGCAGCCCCCGGGACAGGACCTCGGAGCAGTACTTC.

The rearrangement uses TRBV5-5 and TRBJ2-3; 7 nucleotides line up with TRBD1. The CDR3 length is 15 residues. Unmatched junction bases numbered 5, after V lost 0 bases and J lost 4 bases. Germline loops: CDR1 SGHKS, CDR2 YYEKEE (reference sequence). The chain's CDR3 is CASSLGPDRADTQYF. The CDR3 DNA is TGTGCCAGCAGCTTGGGCCCTGACAGGGCAGATACGCAGTATTTT.

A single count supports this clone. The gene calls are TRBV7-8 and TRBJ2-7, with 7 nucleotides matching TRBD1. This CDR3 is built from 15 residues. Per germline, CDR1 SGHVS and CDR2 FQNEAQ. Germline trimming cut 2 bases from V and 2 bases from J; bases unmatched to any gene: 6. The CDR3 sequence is CASSLSDRVTYEQYF. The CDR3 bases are TGTGCCAGCAGCTTAAGCGACAGGGTAACCTACGAGCAGTACTTC.

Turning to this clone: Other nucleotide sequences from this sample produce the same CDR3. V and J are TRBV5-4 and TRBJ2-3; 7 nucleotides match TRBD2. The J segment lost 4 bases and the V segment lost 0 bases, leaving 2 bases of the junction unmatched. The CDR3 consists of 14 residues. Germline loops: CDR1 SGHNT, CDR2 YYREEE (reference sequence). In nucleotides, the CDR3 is TGTGCCAGCAGCTTGGGCCTAGCGGCAGATACGCAGTATTTT. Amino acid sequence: CASSLGLAADTQYF.

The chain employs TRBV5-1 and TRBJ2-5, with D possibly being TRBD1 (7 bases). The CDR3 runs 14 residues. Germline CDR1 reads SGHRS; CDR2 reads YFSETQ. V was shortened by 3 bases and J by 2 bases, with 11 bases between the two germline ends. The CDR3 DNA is TGCGCCAGCAGCTCGCAGGGGGGACAAGAGACCCAGTACTTC. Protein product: CASSSQGGQETQYF.

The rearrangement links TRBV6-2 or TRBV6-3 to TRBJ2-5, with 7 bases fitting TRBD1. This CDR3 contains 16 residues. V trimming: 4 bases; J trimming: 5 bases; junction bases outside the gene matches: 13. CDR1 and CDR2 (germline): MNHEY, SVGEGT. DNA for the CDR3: TGTGCCAGCAGTTCCGCGACAGGGCCCGAAACGGAGACCCAGTACTTC. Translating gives CASSSATGPETETQYF.

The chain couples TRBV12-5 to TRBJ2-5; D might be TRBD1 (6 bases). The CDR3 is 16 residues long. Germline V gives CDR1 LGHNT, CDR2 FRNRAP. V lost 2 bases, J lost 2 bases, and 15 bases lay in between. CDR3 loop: CASGLSTGTRQETQYF. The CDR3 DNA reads TGTGCTAGTGGTTTGTCCACCGGGACAAGACAAGAGACCCAGTACTTC.

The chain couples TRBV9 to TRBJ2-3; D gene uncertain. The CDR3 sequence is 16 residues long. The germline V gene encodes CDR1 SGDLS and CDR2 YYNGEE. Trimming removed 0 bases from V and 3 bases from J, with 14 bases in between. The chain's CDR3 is CASSVGSSFETDTQYF. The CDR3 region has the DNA TGTGCCAGCAGCGTAGGAAGTAGCTTCGAAACAGATACGCAGTATTTT.

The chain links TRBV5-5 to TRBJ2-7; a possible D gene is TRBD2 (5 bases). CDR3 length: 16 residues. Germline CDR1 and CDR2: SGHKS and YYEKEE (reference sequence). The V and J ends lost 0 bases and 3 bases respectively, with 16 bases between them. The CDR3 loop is CASSLDGLAEVYEQYF. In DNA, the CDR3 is TGTGCCAGCAGCTTGGACGGACTCGCTGAGGTCTACGAGCAGTACTTC.

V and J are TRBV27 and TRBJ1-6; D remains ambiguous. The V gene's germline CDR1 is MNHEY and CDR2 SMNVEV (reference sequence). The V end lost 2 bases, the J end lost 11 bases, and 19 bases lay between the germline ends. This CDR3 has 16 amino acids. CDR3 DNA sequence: TGTGCCAGCAGTTTAGATCCCGTGGGAGGGTGGACACCCCTCCACTTT. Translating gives CASSLDPVGGWTPLHF.

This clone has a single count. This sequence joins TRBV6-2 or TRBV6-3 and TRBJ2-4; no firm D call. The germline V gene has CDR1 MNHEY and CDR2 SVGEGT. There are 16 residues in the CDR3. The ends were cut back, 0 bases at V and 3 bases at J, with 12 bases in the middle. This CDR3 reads CASSYSGRFDKNIQYF. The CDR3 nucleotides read TGTGCCAGCAGTTACTCGGGCAGGTTTGACAAAAACATTCAGTACTTC.

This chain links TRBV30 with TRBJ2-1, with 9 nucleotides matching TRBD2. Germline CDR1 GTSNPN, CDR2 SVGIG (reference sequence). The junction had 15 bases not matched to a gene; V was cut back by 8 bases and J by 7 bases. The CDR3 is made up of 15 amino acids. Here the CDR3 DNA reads TGTGCCGGCGACTGGACTAGCGAGCCTAAGAATGAGCAGTTCTTC. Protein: CAGDWTSEPKNEQFF.